This T cell receptor (beta chain) was sequenced in a study of response to subunit inactivated influenza vaccine. Study results and limitations: It was the authors' suggestion that each seasonal influenza vaccination recruits few new T cells.

From germline, CDR1 is SGHTA and CDR2 FQGNSA. V lost 6 bases and J lost 2; bases outside the gene matches: 16. The CDR3 loop spans 17 amino acids. Only a few counts were recorded for this clonotype. Its specificity is unknown. One entry per CDR3 protein, called by TCRdb with MiXCR from the RT-PCR reads. This table has about 520,000 distinct CDR3 sequences, roughly 23% appearing once. V and J are TRBV7-2 and TRBJ2-7, with 7 bases matching TRBD2. This specimen consisted of CD4+ T cells sorted from PBMCs, obtained 5 days after vaccination. The receptor was derived from a man aged 45-60 years who received an inactivated influenza vaccine. CDR3: CASSLALGTTRAYEQYF. Written as DNA, the CDR3 is TGTGCCAGCAGTCTCGCTTTAGGGACTACCCGAGCCTACGAGCAGTACTTC.